What follows describes a single T cell receptor (beta chain). This sample includes further DNA sequences coding for the same CDR3. Naive CD8 cells lacked CD45RO and underwent positive selection for CCR7, leaving out terminally differentiated effector memory CD45RA+ cells. TCRdb's table, derived via immunoSEQ multiplex PCR, lists solely in-frame clones and lacks some. The sample lists about 2.1 million clones, 93% occurring once. The data derive from a study of shared clonotypes between healthy human individuals. Background on the study: Per-donor plates numbered three CD4 naive, three CD4 memory, two CD8 naive and one CD8 memory.

The CDR3 is 15 residues long. From germline, CDR1 is LGHNA and CDR2 YSLEER. V lost 0 bases and J lost 1, with 7 bases in between. The gene calls are TRBV4-3 and TRBJ1-5; no reliable D call. The sequenced sample was naive CD8+ T cells from PBMCs. The sequence derives from a man younger than 35 in good health. Some clones in this sample may be carry-over from other donors' samples. CDR3 residues: CASSQDRLSNQPQHF. CDR3 DNA: TGCGCCAGCAGCCAAGATAGGTTGAGCAATCAGCCCCAGCATTTT.